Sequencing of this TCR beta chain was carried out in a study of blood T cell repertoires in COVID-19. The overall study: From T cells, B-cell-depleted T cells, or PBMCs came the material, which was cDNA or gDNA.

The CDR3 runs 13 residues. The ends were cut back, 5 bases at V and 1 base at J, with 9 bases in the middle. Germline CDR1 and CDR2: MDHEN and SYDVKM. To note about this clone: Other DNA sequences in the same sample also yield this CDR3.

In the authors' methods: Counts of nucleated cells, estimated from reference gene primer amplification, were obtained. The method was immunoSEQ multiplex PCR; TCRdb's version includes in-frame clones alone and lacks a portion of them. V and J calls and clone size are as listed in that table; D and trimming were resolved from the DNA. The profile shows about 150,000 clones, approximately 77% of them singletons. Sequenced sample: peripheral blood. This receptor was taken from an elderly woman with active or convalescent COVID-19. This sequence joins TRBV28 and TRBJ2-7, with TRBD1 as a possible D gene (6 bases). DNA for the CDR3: TGTGCCAGCAGTCCAGGGGTTTCCTACGAGCAGTACTTC. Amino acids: CASSPGVSYEQYF. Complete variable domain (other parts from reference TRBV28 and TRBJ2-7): DVKVTQSSRYLVKRTGEKVFLECVQDMDHENMFWYRQDPGLGLRLIYFSYDVKMKEKGDIPEGYSVSREKKERFSLILESASTNQTSMYLCASSPGVSYEQYFGPGTRLTVT.